The rows below give T cell receptor beta chains drawn from one sample of a study of blood T cell repertoires in COVID-19. TCRdb keeps only in-frame clones here, not all; method: immunoSEQ multiplex PCR. Seen here are around 78,000 clones, 88% observed once, and the top ten hold under 55%. The sequencing input was peripheral blood. The source is a human donor in a cohort sampled during active COVID-19. Each CDR3 is given with its conserved first and last residue. A D gene is named only where the DNA matches it firmly. Expanded clones are given a class, and other clones once, few, many or no size at all.

>NA|NA|TRBJ1-4|14|TRBV7-2
TGTGCCAGCAGCTTAGACAGAAATAATGAAAAACTGTTTTTT
CASSLDRNNEKLFF
>NA|NA|TRBJ1-1|15|TRBV11-2
TGTGCCAGCAGCTTAGTCAGGGGCGTCCTCACTGAAGCTTTCTTT
CASSLVRGVLTEAFF
>NA|TRBD2|TRBJ2-7|15|TRBV6-5
TGTGCCAGCAGTAACCCGACTAGCGGGGGGCTCGAGCAGTACTTC
CASSNPTSGGLEQYF
>NA|NA|TRBJ1-3|13|TRBV28
TGTGCCAGCAGATTTCTCTCTGGAAACACCATATATTTT
CASRFLSGNTIYF
>NA|NA|TRBJ2-7|14|TRBV18
TGTGCCAGCTCCGGACTCCAAAGCTCCTACGAGCAGTACTTC
CASSGLQSSYEQYF
>NA|NA|TRBJ1-4|15|TRBV5-1
TGCGCCAGCAGCCCAGGGAGGGTAACTAATGAAAAACTGTTTTTT
CASSPGRVTNEKLFF
>NA|TRBD1|TRBJ2-7|14|TRBV7-9
TGTGCCAGCAGCTTAGGACAGGGGATCTACGAGCAGTACTTC
CASSLGQGIYEQYF
>NA|TRBD1|TRBJ2-7|13|TRBV7-2
TGTGCCAGCAGCACCCGGGACAGGAGCAAGCAGTACTTC
CASSTRDRSKQYF
>NA|NA|TRBJ1-5|14|TRBV6-2/TRBV6-3
TGTGCCAGCAGTCCCACAGGTAGTGGTCAGCCCCAGCATTTT
CASSPTGSGQPQHF
>few|TRBD2|TRBJ2-1|16|TRBV2
TGTGCCAGCAGTGCACCGGGACTAGCGGGATACAATGAGCAGTTCTTC
CASSAPGLAGYNEQFF
>NA|NA|TRBJ2-1|14|TRBV7-2
TGTGCCAGCAGCTTGACAGATTTCTACAATGAGCAGTTCTTC
CASSLTDFYNEQFF
>NA|NA|TRBJ1-1|13|TRBV2
TGTGCCAGCAGTGTGGGACAGAACACTGAAGCTTTCTTT
CASSVGQNTEAFF
>NA|NA|TRBJ1-1|13|TRBV3-1/TRBV3-2
TGTGCCAGCAGCCAAGCCCGAGGGAACGAAGCTTTCTTT
CASSQARGNEAFF
>NA|TRBD1|TRBJ1-1|14|TRBV19
TGTGCCAGTAGCCCGCGAGGGACAGCCACTGAAGCTTTCTTT
CASSPRGTATEAFF
>NA|TRBD2|TRBJ2-3|14|TRBV7-3
TGTGCCAGCAGCCACTTGACTAGCGGGGGCCCGCAGTATTTT
CASSHLTSGGPQYF
>NA|NA|TRBJ1-3|16|TRBV5-4
TGTGCCAGCAGCCCGGGACTCAGAGGCTCTGGAAACACCATATATTTT
CASSPGLRGSGNTIYF
>NA|TRBD2|TRBJ2-1|16|TRBV3-1/TRBV3-2
TGTGCCAGCAGCCAAGACCCAGCGGGGGCCAACAATGAGCAGTTCTTC
CASSQDPAGANNEQFF
>once|TRBD2|TRBJ2-1|18|TRBV10-3
TGTGCCATCAGTGCTGGTTCCGGAGCGGGAGGCTCCTACAATGAGCAGTTCTTC
CAISAGSGAGGSYNEQFF
>NA|NA|TRBJ1-1|15|TRBV27
TGTGCCAGCAGTTCCCTCGGGGTGGGAGGCACTGAAGCTTTCTTT
CASSSLGVGGTEAFF
>once|NA|TRBJ1-2|15|TRBV19
TGTGCCAGTATCCCGTCGACGGGGGGGCATTATGGCTACACCTTC
CASIPSTGGHYGYTF
>NA|NA|TRBJ2-1|15|TRBV5-1
TGCGCCAGCAGCTCAGGACAAAGCTCCTACAATGAGCAGTTCTTC
CASSSGQSSYNEQFF
>NA|NA|TRBJ2-3|14|TRBV7-9
TGTGCCAGCAGCTCCACCGGGAGTACCGATACGCAGTATTTT
CASSSTGSTDTQYF
>NA|TRBD2|TRBJ2-3|18|TRBV30
TGTGCCTGGAGTGGATCTAGCGGGAAGAGGCCTAGCACAGATACGCAGTATTTT
CAWSGSSGKRPSTDTQYF
>NA|NA|TRBJ1-3|16|TRBV6-2/TRBV6-3
TGTGCCAGCAGTTACTCTGGCAGAAGCTCTGGAAACACCATATATTTT
CASSYSGRSSGNTIYF
>few|TRBD2|TRBJ2-7|14|TRBV7-8
TGTGCCAGCAGCTTGCGGGAGGTCCCCTACGAGCAGTACTTC
CASSLREVPYEQYF
>NA|NA|TRBJ2-7|15|TRBV6-5
TGTGCCAGCAGTTATCCGGGCGCGGGCTCCTACGAGCAGTACTTC
CASSYPGAGSYEQYF
>NA|TRBD1|TRBJ2-7|15|TRBV27
TGTGCCAGCAGGACAGGGGGCGCGAGGACCTACGAGCAGTACTTC
CASRTGGARTYEQYF
>NA|TRBD2|TRBJ2-2|18|TRBV7-2
TGTGCCAGCAGCTCTCCCCTGACTAGCGGGGGGGCCGACGGGGAGCTGTTTTTT
CASSSPLTSGGADGELFF
>once|TRBD2|TRBJ2-3|18|TRBV7-2
TGTGCCAGCAGCTTAGGGACTAGCGGGAGACGGCGGGGGAATACGCAGTATTTT
CASSLGTSGRRRGNTQYF
>NA|NA|TRBJ1-3|13|TRBV20-1
TGCAGTGCTAGTTTGGAGGCTGGAAACACCATATATTTT
CSASLEAGNTIYF
>NA|NA|TRBJ1-1|14|TRBV4-3
TGCGCCAGCAGCCAAGTTCTGGGAGTCACTGAAGCTTTCTTT
CASSQVLGVTEAFF
>few|NA|TRBJ2-3|15|TRBV27
TGTGCCAGCACCCTATCGGGACAAAGCACAGATACGCAGTATTTT
CASTLSGQSTDTQYF